This is a list of T cell receptor beta chains from one sample in a study of T-cell memory formation after mild COVID-19. TCRdb fed the 5' RACE reads into MiXCR, producing one record per CDR3 protein. The sample includes hundreds of thousands of distinct CDR3 sequences, more than 20% seen only once; the top ten take around 8.1%. What was sequenced was PBMCs or a T cell subset sorted from them (not recorded which). These receptors were taken from an adult woman who had mild COVID-19 (a few samples of this study predate the infection). Cell type and time point are not known. Each CDR3 is given with its conserved first and last residue. D genes are given only for firm matches. Where a row states a size, it is once, few, many or the class of an expanded clone; other rows omit it.

v_gene: TRBV2
abundance: -
j_gene: TRBJ2-7
d_gene: -
CDR3nt: TGTGCCAGCAGTGATGAGATCTCCTACGAGCAGTACTTC
CDR3aa: CASSDEISYEQYF

v_gene: TRBV6-5
abundance: many
j_gene: TRBJ2-3
d_gene: TRBD2
CDR3nt: TGTGCCAGCAGTTACTCGGTGGTAGCGGGGGGAACAGATACGCAGTATTTT
CDR3aa: CASSYSVVAGGTDTQYF

v_gene: TRBV7-7
abundance: -
j_gene: TRBJ2-7
d_gene: -
CDR3nt: TGTGCCAGCAGCTGGCGGGACGGCTACGAGCAGTACTTC
CDR3aa: CASSWRDGYEQYF

v_gene: TRBV7-6
abundance: -
j_gene: TRBJ2-7
d_gene: TRBD2
CDR3nt: TGTGCCAGCAGCTTTAACGAGCGGGAGGGCCTGTACGAGCAGTACTTC
CDR3aa: CASSFNEREGLYEQYF

v_gene: TRBV29-1
abundance: -
j_gene: TRBJ2-5
d_gene: -
CDR3nt: TGCAGCGACAAGACAGGCGGGGAGACCCAGTACTTC
CDR3aa: CSDKTGGETQYF

v_gene: TRBV28
abundance: few
j_gene: TRBJ1-1
d_gene: TRBD1
CDR3nt: TGTGCCAGCAGTTTAGACAGGGGGCTGAGGGCTTTCTTT
CDR3aa: CASSLDRGLRAFF

v_gene: TRBV24-1
abundance: -
j_gene: TRBJ1-5
d_gene: TRBD1
CDR3nt: TGTGCCACCGGCGACAGGGTGAGCAATCAGCCCCAGCATTTT
CDR3aa: CATGDRVSNQPQHF

v_gene: TRBV6-1
abundance: -
j_gene: TRBJ2-1
d_gene: -
CDR3nt: TGTGCCAGCAGTGAATCGTCCGATGAGCAGTTCTTC
CDR3aa: CASSESSDEQFF

v_gene: TRBV7-6
abundance: -
j_gene: TRBJ1-1
d_gene: -
CDR3nt: TGTGCCAGCAGTTCCCCTGTGGGGGGCGGGGGGACTGAAGCTTTCTTT
CDR3aa: CASSSPVGGGGTEAFF

v_gene: TRBV7-3
abundance: -
j_gene: TRBJ2-3
d_gene: -
CDR3nt: TGTGCCAGCAGCTTGATCGGGGGCCTCACAGATACGCAGTATTTT
CDR3aa: CASSLIGGLTDTQYF

v_gene: TRBV6-1
abundance: -
j_gene: TRBJ1-4
d_gene: -
CDR3nt: TGTGCCAGCAGTGAGAAGACAGCAACTAATGAAAAACTGTTTTTT
CDR3aa: CASSEKTATNEKLFF

v_gene: TRBV4-2
abundance: -
j_gene: TRBJ2-3
d_gene: -
CDR3nt: TGTGCCAGCCGACAAGGGGGGAGGGCCTCGAGAGATACGCAGTATTTT
CDR3aa: CASRQGGRASRDTQYF

v_gene: TRBV5-1
abundance: -
j_gene: TRBJ1-3
d_gene: -
CDR3nt: TGCGCCAGCAGCAGAGAGAAAGGAAACACCATATATTTT
CDR3aa: CASSREKGNTIYF

v_gene: TRBV25-1
abundance: -
j_gene: TRBJ2-7
d_gene: -
CDR3nt: TGTGCCAGCAGTGAGCAGGAATTTGGCGAGCAGTACTTC
CDR3aa: CASSEQEFGEQYF

v_gene: TRBV30
abundance: few
j_gene: TRBJ1-1
d_gene: -
CDR3nt: TGTGCCTGGAGTGTAAAACGGGATAAGCTGGAAGCTTTCTTT
CDR3aa: CAWSVKRDKLEAFF

v_gene: TRBV6-5
abundance: -
j_gene: TRBJ1-1
d_gene: TRBD1
CDR3nt: TGTGCCAGCAGTTACCTCGGGACAGGGCGGGGGACTGAAGCTTTCTTT
CDR3aa: CASSYLGTGRGTEAFF

v_gene: TRBV5-5
abundance: few
j_gene: TRBJ1-3
d_gene: -
CDR3nt: TGTGCCAGCAGCTTGGCCTACGGGGCGTCCTCTGGAAACACCATATATTTT
CDR3aa: CASSLAYGASSGNTIYF

v_gene: TRBV15
abundance: -
j_gene: TRBJ1-2
d_gene: TRBD1
CDR3nt: TGTGCCACCAGCAGAGCAACCTCAGGGGGCGGTGGCTACACCTTC
CDR3aa: CATSRATSGGGGYTF

v_gene: TRBV4-2
abundance: few
j_gene: TRBJ2-2
d_gene: TRBD1
CDR3nt: TGTGCCAGCAGTCCTAAAACAGGGGGATGGAACACCGGGGAGCTGTTTTTT
CDR3aa: CASSPKTGGWNTGELFF

v_gene: TRBV10-3
abundance: few
j_gene: TRBJ2-7
d_gene: -
CDR3nt: TGTGCCATCACCCCGGACAGCTCCTACGAGCAGTACTTC
CDR3aa: CAITPDSSYEQYF

v_gene: TRBV9
abundance: -
j_gene: TRBJ2-5
d_gene: TRBD1
CDR3nt: TGTGCCAGCAGCGCGGGACAGGGGGCGCGGGAGACCCAGTACTTC
CDR3aa: CASSAGQGARETQYF

v_gene: TRBV24-1
abundance: -
j_gene: TRBJ2-2
d_gene: -
CDR3nt: TGTGCCACCAGTTTAAGGGGTGCGAACACCGGGGAGCTGTTTTTT
CDR3aa: CATSLRGANTGELFF

v_gene: TRBV30
abundance: -
j_gene: TRBJ2-1
d_gene: TRBD1
CDR3nt: TGTGCCTGGAGTTTAGGACAGGTCGGCTACAATGAGCAGTTCTTC
CDR3aa: CAWSLGQVGYNEQFF

v_gene: TRBV6-5
abundance: -
j_gene: TRBJ1-4
d_gene: -
CDR3nt: TGTGCCAGCAGTCGCGACAGTAGGGATAATGAAAAACTGTTTTTT
CDR3aa: CASSRDSRDNEKLFF

v_gene: TRBV24-1
abundance: -
j_gene: TRBJ1-2
d_gene: -
CDR3nt: TGTGCCACCAGTGACCCGCGCGGGGGCGGCTACACCTTC
CDR3aa: CATSDPRGGGYTF

v_gene: TRBV20-1
abundance: few
j_gene: TRBJ2-1
d_gene: TRBD2
CDR3nt: TGCAGTGCTAGAGATTACCGGGACCCGGGAGGCGATGAGCAGTTCTTC
CDR3aa: CSARDYRDPGGDEQFF

v_gene: TRBV7-9
abundance: -
j_gene: TRBJ2-1
d_gene: -
CDR3nt: TGTGCCAGCAGCTTAGGGGCGGGACTCGGCAATGAGCAGTTCTTC
CDR3aa: CASSLGAGLGNEQFF

v_gene: TRBV9
abundance: -
j_gene: TRBJ2-7
d_gene: TRBD2
CDR3nt: TGTGCCAGCAGCGTAACCGGGACTACCGATTACGAGCAGTACTTC
CDR3aa: CASSVTGTTDYEQYF

v_gene: TRBV11-2
abundance: many
j_gene: TRBJ2-1
d_gene: -
CDR3nt: TGTGCCAGCAGCTCGGGCCCCGTGGAGTTCTTC
CDR3aa: CASSSGPVEFF

v_gene: TRBV11-2
abundance: -
j_gene: TRBJ1-2
d_gene: TRBD1
CDR3nt: TGTGCCAGCAGCTTAGGCGGGGACAGATATAAAAACTATGGCTACACCTTC
CDR3aa: CASSLGGDRYKNYGYTF

v_gene: TRBV7-9
abundance: -
j_gene: TRBJ2-1
d_gene: -
CDR3nt: TGTGCCAGCAGCTTTGCACGGTACAATGAGCAGTTCTTC
CDR3aa: CASSFARYNEQFF

v_gene: TRBV12-3/TRBV12-4
abundance: -
j_gene: TRBJ2-3
d_gene: -
CDR3nt: TGTGCCAGCAGTTTGTGGTCAGCAAGCACAGATACGCAGTATTTT
CDR3aa: CASSLWSASTDTQYF

v_gene: TRBV7-6
abundance: few
j_gene: TRBJ2-1
d_gene: -
CDR3nt: TGTGCCAGCAGCTTAGCCGGGAGTCAGGATGAGCAGTTCTTC
CDR3aa: CASSLAGSQDEQFF

v_gene: TRBV20-1
abundance: -
j_gene: TRBJ2-1
d_gene: TRBD1
CDR3nt: TGCAGTGCCCGGGTGGGACAGTACAATGAGCAGTTCTTC
CDR3aa: CSARVGQYNEQFF

v_gene: TRBV15
abundance: -
j_gene: TRBJ1-4
d_gene: -
CDR3nt: TGTGCCACCAGCACGGGGGCTAGAGAAAAACTGTTTTTT
CDR3aa: CATSTGAREKLFF

v_gene: TRBV5-1
abundance: few
j_gene: TRBJ2-1
d_gene: TRBD2
CDR3nt: TGCGCCAGCAGCTTAGGAGCGGGGGGGGATGAGCAGTTCTTC
CDR3aa: CASSLGAGGDEQFF

v_gene: TRBV20-1
abundance: -
j_gene: TRBJ1-1
d_gene: -
CDR3nt: TGCAGTGCTAGAGGAAGGGCAGGGATGAACACTGAAGCTTTCTTT
CDR3aa: CSARGRAGMNTEAFF

v_gene: TRBV7-9
abundance: -
j_gene: TRBJ1-4
d_gene: TRBD1
CDR3nt: TGTGCCAGCAGCTTAGGAACAGGGGGGAATGAAAAACTGTTTTTT
CDR3aa: CASSLGTGGNEKLFF

v_gene: TRBV7-2
abundance: -
j_gene: TRBJ2-2
d_gene: -
CDR3nt: TGTGCCAGCAGCTCATCGGGTCTGATCACCGGGGAGCTGTTTTTT
CDR3aa: CASSSSGLITGELFF

v_gene: TRBV5-1
abundance: -
j_gene: TRBJ2-7
d_gene: TRBD1
CDR3nt: TGCGCCAGCGCTCGACAGGGGGGACGAAACGAGCAGTACTTC
CDR3aa: CASARQGGRNEQYF

v_gene: TRBV5-1
abundance: -
j_gene: TRBJ2-1
d_gene: -
CDR3nt: TGCGCCAGCAGCTTGGTCGGTTTGTTGACAGATGAGCAGTTCTTC
CDR3aa: CASSLVGLLTDEQFF

v_gene: TRBV12-3/TRBV12-4
abundance: -
j_gene: TRBJ1-2
d_gene: -
CDR3nt: TGTGCCAGCAGTTTCCGTGGGAGTGGCTACACCTTC
CDR3aa: CASSFRGSGYTF

v_gene: TRBV6-5
abundance: -
j_gene: TRBJ1-5
d_gene: TRBD1
CDR3nt: TGTGCCAGCACCCAACGACAGGGAGACAATCAGCCCCAGCATTTT
CDR3aa: CASTQRQGDNQPQHF

v_gene: TRBV20-1
abundance: few
j_gene: TRBJ1-5
d_gene: -
CDR3nt: TGCAGTGCTAGAACGGGAGGAAGGGGTAATCAGCCCCAGCATTTT
CDR3aa: CSARTGGRGNQPQHF

v_gene: TRBV4-2
abundance: -
j_gene: TRBJ1-2
d_gene: -
CDR3nt: TGTGCCAGCAGCCAAGAAAGTGGGGGTACCTATGGCTACACCTTC
CDR3aa: CASSQESGGTYGYTF

v_gene: TRBV29-1
abundance: -
j_gene: TRBJ1-1
d_gene: TRBD1
CDR3nt: TGCAGCGTTGTATCCGGACAGGGTGGGGGAGCTGAAGCTTTCTTT
CDR3aa: CSVVSGQGGGAEAFF

v_gene: TRBV4-3
abundance: few
j_gene: TRBJ2-1
d_gene: -
CDR3nt: TGCGCCAGCAGCCCTGGGGGGCGGGATGAGCAGTTCTTC
CDR3aa: CASSPGGRDEQFF

v_gene: TRBV6-5
abundance: few
j_gene: TRBJ1-2
d_gene: -
CDR3nt: TGTGCCAGCACCATAGGAACAGCCTATGGCTACACCTTC
CDR3aa: CASTIGTAYGYTF

v_gene: TRBV6-5
abundance: few
j_gene: TRBJ2-1
d_gene: TRBD1
CDR3nt: TGTGCCAGCAGCAGGACAGGGGGGAATGAGCAGTTCTTC
CDR3aa: CASSRTGGNEQFF

v_gene: TRBV15
abundance: few
j_gene: TRBJ1-1
d_gene: -
CDR3nt: TGTGCCACCAGCAGAGATGGGGGACTGAACACTGAAGCTTTCTTT
CDR3aa: CATSRDGGLNTEAFF

v_gene: TRBV28
abundance: few
j_gene: TRBJ2-4
d_gene: -
CDR3nt: TGTGCCAGCAGTTTAGGAGGGGAAAGCATTCAGTACTTC
CDR3aa: CASSLGGESIQYF

v_gene: TRBV7-2
abundance: few
j_gene: TRBJ2-3
d_gene: -
CDR3nt: TGTGCCAGCAGCTTAAGGTCGGGAGCTAGCACAGATACGCAGTATTTT
CDR3aa: CASSLRSGASTDTQYF

v_gene: TRBV9
abundance: -
j_gene: TRBJ2-1
d_gene: TRBD2
CDR3nt: TGTGCCAGCAGCCGCTCCCTTCAGCGGGAGTCCTTTTACAATGAGCAGTTCTTC
CDR3aa: CASSRSLQRESFYNEQFF

v_gene: TRBV12-3/TRBV12-4
abundance: -
j_gene: TRBJ1-6
d_gene: -
CDR3nt: TGTGCCAGCAGGCCCTCGGGGGTTAATTCACCCCTCCACTTT
CDR3aa: CASRPSGVNSPLHF

v_gene: TRBV12-3/TRBV12-4
abundance: few
j_gene: TRBJ2-7
d_gene: -
CDR3nt: TGTGCCAGCAGTTCCCAAGATGAGGGCCGCGAGCAGTACTTC
CDR3aa: CASSSQDEGREQYF

v_gene: TRBV29-1
abundance: -
j_gene: TRBJ1-5
d_gene: -
CDR3nt: TGCAGCGTTGGAGGGCAGCCCCAGCATTTT
CDR3aa: CSVGGQPQHF

v_gene: TRBV5-1
abundance: -
j_gene: TRBJ2-7
d_gene: TRBD1
CDR3nt: TGCGCCAGCAGCTTGGGTACAGGGGAACACGAGCAGTACTTC
CDR3aa: CASSLGTGEHEQYF

v_gene: TRBV5-5
abundance: -
j_gene: TRBJ2-2
d_gene: TRBD2
CDR3nt: TGTGCCAGCAGCTTGCTCGCGGGAGAGGTCACCGGGGAGCTGTTTTTT
CDR3aa: CASSLLAGEVTGELFF

v_gene: TRBV7-7
abundance: many
j_gene: TRBJ2-2
d_gene: -
CDR3nt: TGTGCCAGCAGCTTAACAGGGTCGAACACCGGGGAGCTGTTTTTT
CDR3aa: CASSLTGSNTGELFF

v_gene: TRBV7-8
abundance: -
j_gene: TRBJ1-1
d_gene: -
CDR3nt: TGTGCCAGCAGCCTCCCACAGAACACTGAAGCTTTCTTT
CDR3aa: CASSLPQNTEAFF